Sequencing of this T cell receptor (beta chain) was carried out in a study of T-cell reconstitution after alpha-beta-depleted transplantation in children. CDR1 and CDR2 (germline): MGHRA, YSYEKL. The CDR3 loop spans 18 amino acids. With 5 bases clipped from V and 0 bases from J, the junction kept 10 bases outside the gene matches. The TCRbeta library was prepared with unique molecular identifiers. MiXCR, run by TCRdb on the PCR reads, gives a single entry per CDR3 protein. The sample lists hundreds of thousands of distinct CDR3 sequences, over 8% occurring once. This clonotype was detected a few times.

The gene calls are TRBV4-1 and TRBJ2-3; TRBD2 matches 11 bases. The clonotype comes from a human donor who donated a stem cell graft to a child with SCID. The sequenced sample was PBMCs from the stem cell graft donor, obtained from the stem cell graft. CDR3 protein: CASSSTSGGPLSTDTQYF. CDR3 nucleotides: TGCGCCAGCAGCTCTACTAGCGGGGGCCCTCTCAGCACAGATACGCAGTATTTT.